This paragraph covers one T cell receptor beta chain sequence. The second PCR ran about 6 to 12 cycles with a sample-barcoded 5' primer and J-beta primers. MiXCR, applied by TCRdb to the 5' RACE reads, yields one record per CDR3 protein. The sample lists some 750,000 distinct CDR3 sequences, around a fifth occurring once. Whenever a sample was processed, at least 6.5 million PBMCs were isolated. The data were obtained in a study of blood T cells in healthy people across ages. Germline CDR1 PRHDT, CDR2 FYEKMQ (reference sequence). This CDR3 contains 19 residues. Trimming stripped 2 bases from V and 0 bases from J, with 22 bases between.

The rearrangement uses TRBV13 and TRBJ1-2; D perhaps matches TRBD1 (5 bases). The specimen was blood. The sequence derives from a man aged 70-80 years in good health. This CDR3 reads CASSLWPYDEQGANYGYTF. The DNA for the CDR3 is TGTGCCAGCAGCTTATGGCCCTATGATGAGCAGGGAGCTAACTATGGCTACACCTTC.